The clone carrying this T cell receptor beta chain was seen repeatedly, ten times or more. The antigen is undetermined. Molecular barcoded adaptors covering alpha/delta and beta/gamma chains were used on roughly 400 ng RNA. MiXCR was run by TCRdb on the reads, yielding one entry per CDR3 protein. Here the sample spans roughly 59,000 distinct CDR3 sequences, approximately 18% being singletons. This record belongs to a study of read filtering for tumor transcriptome and immune sequencing. The wider study: R-ISS stage counts were under 10 for I, approximately 16 for II, roughly seven for III. TCR-mapped reads were about 4.05 to 11 million with IR-seq versus roughly 85 to 1,400 with RNA-seq.

Study-level findings and limits: Compared with RNA-seq, IR-seq gave much higher clonotype depth and reliability. Single-read clonotypes: 80% to 90% of IR-seq clonotypes (roughly 4% of reads), around three quarters of RNA-seq clonotypes (nearly 45% of reads).

V was pared by 3 bases and J by 5 bases, with 9 bases between. The CDR3 has 13 amino acids. The germline CDR1 and CDR2 sequences are SGHDN and FVKESK. The source of this sequence is a donor over 35 with multiple myeloma. The material sequenced was a population of CD138-negative cells sorted from bone marrow. The gene calls are TRBV14 and TRBJ2-3; D possibly corresponds to TRBD1 (6 bases). CDR3 DNA: TGTGCCAGCAGCCACCCCAGGGGAGATACGCAGTATTTT. Amino acid sequence: CASSHPRGDTQYF.